The following is a TCR beta chain sequence with its context. The data originate from a study of cytomegalovirus exposure and HLA in healthy donors. Some clones are missing from TCRdb's copy, which holds only in-frame ones; the method was immunoSEQ multiplex PCR. Of fewer than 250,000 clones detected, 80% to 90% appear once; the ten largest clones hold roughly 2%. Losses at the gene ends were 6 bases for V and 0 bases for J; bases not matched to a gene: 13. This CDR3 is 19 amino acids long. The germline V gene has CDR1 MNHEY and CDR2 SMNVEV (reference sequence). The donors were members of the roughly 120-subject validation cohort (separate from the roughly 660-subject first cohort).

Sequencing was performed on PBMCs. V usage is TRBV27 and J usage is TRBJ2-6, with 8 bases fitting TRBD1. This receptor was taken from a woman aged 18-30 years in good health and CMV-seropositive. The CDR3 DNA reads TGTGCCAGCAGACCAACCAGGGGGCAATTTACCTCTGGGGCCAACGTCCTGACTTTC. This translates into CASRPTRGQFTSGANVLTF.